Listed here are 24 T cell receptor beta chains from one sample, sequenced in a study of T cells in Graves' hyperthyroidism and ophthalmopathy. Amplification targeted TCR beta CDR3 regions from RNA transcripts. HTBI primers were the set used in a first-round RT-PCR of the TCR CDR3. MiXCR was run by TCRdb on the multiplex PCR reads, yielding one entry per CDR3 protein. The sample records approximately 720,000 distinct CDR3 sequences, around 20% being singletons. The material sequenced was blood. Receptors originate from a woman in her 50s with Graves' hyperthyroidism that later progressed to Graves' ophthalmopathy.

Concerning this clonotype: An end of the junction does not agree with germline; a read error may underlie this. The J gene is TRBJ1-1, the V gene TRBV27; weak D call: TRBD1 (6 bases). The germline V gene has CDR1 MNHEY and CDR2 SMNVEV (reference sequence). The CDR3 loop spans 13 amino acids. In DNA form, the CDR3 reads TGTGCCACCCTAGGGGGTATGAACACTGAAGCTCTCTTT. It encodes CATLGGMNTEALF.

The chain links TRBV4-2 to TRBJ2-3, with 8 positions matching TRBD1. V gave up 4 bases and J gave up 6 bases; unmatched junction bases: 12. The length of the CDR3 is 16 residues. Germline CDR1 LGHNA, CDR2 YNFKEQ. For the CDR3, the DNA is TGTGCCAGCAGCCCTTATCGACAGGGGACAAAGGATACGCAGTATTTT. Its translation: CASSPYRQGTKDTQYF.

This clonotype was recorded a few times. The chain employs TRBV5-1 and TRBJ1-3; D call uncertain. V lost 4 bases and J lost 0, with 17 bases in between. In germline, CDR1 is SGHRS, CDR2 YFSETQ. The CDR3 sequence is 17 residues long. This CDR3 reads CASSPTLRSPSGNTIYF. The CDR3 bases are TGCGCCAGCAGCCCGACCTTGCGCAGTCCCTCTGGAAACACCATATATTTT.

This clonotype was observed at least ten times. The DNA for the CDR3 is TGCAGTGCAACAATAGGGCGGACGAACTATGGCTACACCTTC. Its protein product is CSATIGRTNYGYTF. V usage is TRBV20-1 and J usage is TRBJ1-2; D uncertain. Germline V lookup: CDR1 DFQATT, CDR2 SNEGSKA (reference sequence). CDR3 length: 14 residues. The germline V and J ends were trimmed by 6 bases and 2 bases, with 16 bases remaining between them.

The sample holds many counts of this clonotype. This chain links TRBV5-1 with TRBJ2-2; a weak D match, TRBD2 (5 bases). This CDR3 comprises 16 residues. Germline CDR1 SGHRS, CDR2 YFSETQ. The V end lost 0 bases, the J end lost 3 bases, and 12 bases lay between the germline ends. The CDR3 sequence is CASSLDSVLYTGELFF. The CDR3 DNA reads as TGCGCCAGCAGCTTGGATAGCGTACTATACACCGGGGAGCTGTTTTTT.

As concerns this clonotype: A much larger clone differs by one base, so this may be a read error. The chain carries TRBV5-1 and TRBJ1-1; D is ambiguous. The CDR3 contains 15 residues. Germline V gene lookup returns CDR1 SGHRS and CDR2 YFSETQ. The CDR3 reads CASSAQGHLNTEASF. CDR3 in DNA: TGCGCCAGCAGCGCCCAAGGCCACTTGAACACTGAAGCTTCCTTT. Supplemented by reference TRBV5-1 and TRBJ1-1, the full variable domain reads KAGVTQTPRYLIKTRGQQVTLSCSPISGHRSVSWYQQTPGQGLQFLFEYFSETQRNKGNFPGRFSGRQFSNSRSEMNVSTLELGDSALYLCASSAQGHLNTEASFGQGTRLTVV.

The chain links TRBV14 to TRBJ2-1; the match to TRBD2 covers 10 bases. The CDR3 extends over 16 amino acids. With V trimmed by 6 bases and J by 4 bases, 9 bases remained unmatched. The germline CDR1 and CDR2 sequences are SGHDN and FVKESK. CDR3 nucleotides: TGTGCCAGCAGAGCGCGGACTAGCGGCTCTTACAATGAGCAGTTCTTC. Translation: CASRARTSGSYNEQFF.

V usage is TRBV19 and J usage is TRBJ1-5; tentative D call: TRBD1 (6 bases). Trimming removed 1 base from V and 0 bases from J, with 10 bases in between. CDR1 is LNHDA and CDR2 is SQIVND in the germline V gene (reference sequence). The CDR3 extends over 16 amino acids. The CDR3 region has the DNA TGTGCCAGTAGTATAGGTGGGACACATAGCAATCAGCCCCAGCATTTT. Residues: CASSIGGTHSNQPQHF.

The chain has TRBV3-1 and TRBJ1-2; TRBD1 matches 7 bases. Germline CDR1 LGHDT, CDR2 YNNKEL (reference sequence). Trimming removed 4 bases from V and 8 bases from J; junction bases left unmatched: 13. This CDR3 is 15 amino acids long. CDR3 sequence: CASSPSQGPAGGYTF. The DNA of the CDR3 is TGTGCCAGCAGCCCATCACAGGGGCCCGCGGGAGGCTACACCTTC.

This clonotype was picked up many times. This rearrangement joins TRBV12-3 or TRBV12-4 to TRBJ1-5; no clear D. The CDR3 has 15 amino acids. V was cut by 6 bases and J by 0 bases, with 12 bases left in between. The CDR3 coding sequence is TGTGCCAGCAGCCCTCGGGTCCATAGCAATCAGCCCCAGCATTTT. The encoded protein is CASSPRVHSNQPQHF.

Points on this clonotype: The final CDR3 position lacks the conserved phenylalanine or tryptophan, pointing to a likely read error. The CDR3 sequence: CASSLFPQDTGELFS. The CDR3, as DNA: TGCGCCAGCAGCTTGTTTCCCCAGGATACCGGGGAGCTGTTTTCT. The gene calls are TRBV5-1 and TRBJ2-2; D uncertain. Trimming took 1 base from V and 5 from J, leaving 12 bases between them. Germline CDR1 is SGHRS and CDR2 is YFSETQ. This CDR3 is built from 15 residues.

Ten or more counts support this clonotype. The DNA of the CDR3 is TGTGCCAGCAGCTTCTCTTTCACAGGGGCCAACACTGAAGCTTTCTTT. Its translation: CASSFSFTGANTEAFF. The chain joins TRBV5-8 to TRBJ1-1; 7 nucleotides match TRBD1. The CDR3 has 16 residues. V lost 2 bases to trimming and J lost 2 bases; unmatched junction nucleotides: 9. Germline CDR1 is SGHTS and CDR2 is YDEGEE.

The gene calls are TRBV20-1 and TRBJ1-5; 9 positions agree with TRBD1. V gave up 1 base and J gave up 7 bases; unmatched junction bases: 5. Germline V gene sequence: CDR1 DFQATT, CDR2 SNEGSKA (reference sequence). CDR3 size: 14 residues. The CDR3 loop reads CSARADRGKQPQHF. The CDR3, as DNA: TGCAGTGCTAGAGCTGACAGGGGGAAGCAGCCCCAGCATTTT.

This clonotype was detected ten times or more. The chain joins TRBV3-1 to TRBJ1-1, with D possibly TRBD1 on 5 matching bases. The CDR3 sequence is 13 residues long. Germline V lookup: CDR1 LGHDT, CDR2 YNNKEL (reference sequence). Deletions cut 1 base from V and 5 bases from J, with 8 bases between. For the CDR3, the DNA is TGTGCCAGCAGCCAAGGACAGCTGACTGAAGCTTTCTTT. Its translation is CASSQGQLTEAFF.

This clonotype was observed at least ten times. The chain employs TRBV11-2 and TRBJ2-7; 10 nucleotides match TRBD1. J was trimmed by 1 base and V by 5 bases; bases with no gene match: 8. The CDR3 has 16 residues. The germline CDR1 and CDR2 sequences are SGHAT and FQNNGV. CDR3 nucleotides: TGTGCCAGCAGCCAATTACGGGACAGGGGATCCTACGAGCAGTACTTC. Translation: CASSQLRDRGSYEQYF. Together with reference TRBV11-2 and TRBJ2-7, the CDR3 gives the full variable domain: EAGVAQSPRYKIIEKRQSVAFWCNPISGHATLYWYQQILGQGPKLLIQFQNNGVVDDSQLPKDRFSAERLKGVDSTLKIQPAKLEDSAVYLCASSQLRDRGSYEQYFGPGTRLTVT.

This clonotype was detected only a few times. CDR3 sequence reads: CASSWPGQGATEAFF. The CDR3 DNA follows: TGTGCCAGCAGCTGGCCGGGACAGGGGGCAACTGAAGCTTTCTTT. The rearrangement uses TRBV7-9 and TRBJ1-1; 12 nucleotides match TRBD1. This CDR3 spans 15 amino acids. CDR1 and CDR2 from the germline V gene are SEHNR and FQNEAQ (reference sequence). J was trimmed by 5 bases and V by 4 bases; bases with no gene match: 5.

This clonotype was found many times. The DNA for the CDR3 is TGTGCCAGCAGCCCCAGACAGGGCCCCAACTACGAGCAGTACTTC. Its protein product is CASSPRQGPNYEQYF. V and J are TRBV11-2 and TRBJ2-7; 7 nucleotides align to TRBD1. The CDR3 is made up of 15 amino acids. Germline-derived CDR1 and CDR2 are SGHAT and FQNNGV. The trim removed 5 bases at V and 3 bases at J, leaving 10 bases unmatched.

This clonotype was counted many times. The rearrangement links TRBV7-9 to TRBJ1-2; D possibly corresponds to TRBD1 (5 bases). The V end was cut by 1 base, the J end by 2 bases, with 11 bases between. Looked up from germline, CDR1 is SEHNR and CDR2 is FQNEAQ (reference sequence). This CDR3 region has 15 residues. CDR3 bases: TGTGCCAGCAGCTTAGATCAGGGAGTAAACTATGGCTACACCTTC. Protein sequence: CASSLDQGVNYGYTF.

This clonotype was seen many times. The chain is built from TRBV2 and TRBJ1-3; 7 bases map to TRBD1. The V segment lost 10 bases and the J segment 1 base; nucleotides outside the gene matches: 19. This CDR3 has 18 amino acids. Germline V gives CDR1 SNHLY, CDR2 FYNNEI. The CDR3 sequence: CATATDPGQVASGNTIYF. DNA of the CDR3: TGTGCCACCGCGACTGACCCCGGACAGGTTGCGTCTGGAAACACCATATATTTT.

The chain joins TRBV9 to TRBJ1-2; possibly TRBD1 for D (5 bases). Trimming pared 3 bases from V and 7 bases from J, leaving 22 bases between. From germline, CDR1 is SGDLS and CDR2 YYNGEE. This CDR3 spans 16 amino acids. The DNA for the CDR3 is TGTGCCAGCAGCGCCATGCTAGGGACCCTATCCTCTGGCTACACCTTC. Translation gives CASSAMLGTLSSGYTF.

This clonotype was detected only a few times. This sequence joins TRBV6-2 or TRBV6-3 and TRBJ1-1, with D perhaps TRBD1 (6 bases). The length of the CDR3 is 11 residues. Germline CDR1 reads MNHEY; CDR2 reads SVGEGT. Trimming removed 9 bases at V and 6 bases at J, with 11 bases between. The CDR3 reads CASEWGPEAFF. The CDR3 DNA sequence: TGTGCCAGTGAATGGGGGCCTGAAGCTTTCTTT.

This clonotype was picked up many times. The J gene is TRBJ1-2, the V gene TRBV6-1, with D perhaps matching TRBD1 (6 bases). In germline, CDR1 is MNHNS, CDR2 SASEGT. V was trimmed by 5 bases and J by 7 bases, leaving 17 bases between them. The CDR3 length is 14 residues. For the CDR3, the DNA is TGTGCCAGCAGTTCCAGTGGCGGGGGCCTTGGCTACACCTTC. Protein product: CASSSSGGGLGYTF.

Of note for this clonotype: Given a much more abundant clone one base away, this may be a read error. This chain joins TRBV7-8 and TRBJ1-1; D not resolved. CDR3 length: 15 amino acids. Per the germline V gene, CDR1 is SGHVS and CDR2 is FQNEAQ. For the CDR3, the DNA is TGTGCCAGCAGCTTATCACGGATGGAGAACACTGAAGCTCTCTTT. Amino acids: CASSLSRMENTEALF.

This rearrangement joins TRBV27 to TRBJ1-2; 11 bases match TRBD1. Unmatched junction bases numbered 2, after V lost 6 bases and J lost 8 bases. The CDR3 runs to 12 residues. CDR1 is MNHEY and CDR2 is SMNVEV in the germline V gene (reference sequence). CDR3 DNA sequence: TGTGCCAGCAGGGACAGGGGGCACGGCTACACCTTC. Protein: CASRDRGHGYTF.